The rows below give T cell receptor beta chains drawn from one sample of a study of T cell repertoires in cytomegalovirus infection. TCRdb reprocessed the reads via MiXCR and lists one record per CDR3 protein. Here the sample spans roughly 860,000 distinct CDR3 sequences, 32% being singletons. These receptors have no identified antigens. The sample in question was cultured CD8+ T cells from PBMCs, obtained from culture after CMV antigen stimulation. The receptors were sampled from a human donor in good health (CMV status not recorded). Some clones in this sample may be carry-over from other donors' samples. Each CDR3 is given with its conserved first and last residue. The D gene is left open where the match is weak. Size is stated for part of the rows, as once, few or many counts, or as a class when the clone is expanded.

.	TRBV20-1	TRBJ2-5	.	TGCAGTGCGGAACGGGACGGAAAAGAGACCCAGTACTTC	CSAERDGKETQYF
.	TRBV27	TRBJ1-5	TRBD1	TGTGCCAGCAGTTTTCTCGGACGGACAGGGCTAAATCAGCCCCAGCATTTT	CASSFLGRTGLNQPQHF
.	TRBV12-3/TRBV12-4	TRBJ2-2	.	TGTGCCAGCAGTTTAGAGGGGAGTCCCAACACCGGGGAGCTGTTTTTT	CASSLEGSPNTGELFF
few	TRBV7-2	TRBJ1-3	TRBD1	TGTGCCAGCAGGGGTCCTCCGGGACAGGAGTTCTCTGGAAACACCATATATTTT	CASRGPPGQEFSGNTIYF
few	TRBV6-2/TRBV6-3	TRBJ1-2	.	TGTGCCAGCAGTTACGGCGGAGGCAGGGACTATGGCTACACCTTC	CASSYGGGRDYGYTF
.	TRBV7-9	TRBJ2-7	.	TGTGCCAGCAGCTTACTAGCTTCCTACGAGCAGTACTTC	CASSLLASYEQYF
many	TRBV10-3	TRBJ1-5	.	TGTGCCATCAGTGAGAACAGCAATCAGCCCCAGCATTTT	CAISENSNQPQHF
.	TRBV5-4	TRBJ2-3	.	TGTGCCAGCAGCACGGATCGCCGGGGATCCACAGATACGCAGTATTTT	CASSTDRRGSTDTQYF
few	TRBV6-1	TRBJ1-5	.	TGTGCCAGCAGTGATTGGAGGGATAGCAATCAGCCCCAGCATTTT	CASSDWRDSNQPQHF
few	TRBV7-8	TRBJ2-1	.	TGTGCCAGCAGCTTCGATTATAGTTGGAGCAATGAGCAGTTCTTC	CASSFDYSWSNEQFF
few	TRBV7-2	TRBJ1-1	.	TGTGCCAGCAGCTTAGTTTCAGGGAACACTGAAGCTTTCTTT	CASSLVSGNTEAFF
.	TRBV7-6	TRBJ1-2	TRBD1	TGTGCCAGCAGCGTTCAGGGGGCGCGAGGCTACACCTTC	CASSVQGARGYTF
.	TRBV19	TRBJ2-1	.	TGTGCCAGTAGTATGGGGTTGGAAGACCCCCTAAAGTTCTTC	CASSMGLEDPLKFF
few	TRBV7-9	TRBJ2-1	TRBD2	TGTGCCAGCAGCGATACGACTAGCGGGGGCAATGAGCAGTTCTTC	CASSDTTSGGNEQFF
.	TRBV11-2	TRBJ2-1	TRBD2	TGTGCCAGCAGCTTAGATAAACAAAACCCGACTAGCGGGTTACCGCCGTTCTTC	CASSLDKQNPTSGLPPFF
.	TRBV12-5	TRBJ1-1	.	TGTGCTAGTGGTGTATATCCCGGTTATCCTGAAGCTTTCTTT	CASGVYPGYPEAFF
many	TRBV5-6	TRBJ2-3	TRBD1	TGTGCCAGCAGCTTGGTACAGGGGGCAGATACGCAGTATTTT	CASSLVQGADTQYF
many	TRBV7-9	TRBJ1-1	.	TGTGCCAGCAGCTCGACAGGATGGGAAGCTTTCTTT	CASSSTGWEAFF
many	TRBV7-2	TRBJ1-6	TRBD1	TGTGCCAGCAGCTTTTTGGACAGGGGGAATTCACCCCTCCACTTT	CASSFLDRGNSPLHF
.	TRBV5-4	TRBJ1-3	.	TGTGCCAACAGCTTGACCGGAAACACCATATATTTT	CANSLTGNTIYF
.	TRBV12-3/TRBV12-4	TRBJ2-3	.	TGTGCCAGCAGGACTTGGGACGGCCGCACAGATACGCAGTATTTT	CASRTWDGRTDTQYF
.	TRBV24-1	TRBJ2-3	.	TGTGCCACGGAAGACAACGATACGCAGTATTTT	CATEDNDTQYF
few	TRBV7-2	TRBJ1-1	.	TGTGCCAGCAGCCAGCCAGGGGAAGTGACTGAAGCTTTCTTT	CASSQPGEVTEAFF
few	TRBV7-9	TRBJ2-6	.	TGTGCCAGCAGGGCCAACGTCCTGACTTTC	CASRANVLTF
few	TRBV29-1	TRBJ2-1	.	TGCAGCGTTGTAAGAAACAATGAGCAGTTCTTC	CSVVRNNEQFF
.	TRBV2	TRBJ2-2	.	TGTGCCAGCAGTGAGCACGGGGAGCTGTTTTTT	CASSEHGELFF
many	TRBV4-1	TRBJ1-5	.	TGCGCCAGCAGCCAAGTCGTGGGCAATCAGCCCCAGCATTTT	CASSQVVGNQPQHF
.	TRBV27	TRBJ2-3	TRBD1	TGTGCCAGCAGTCCGGGACAGGGAAGATACACAGATACGCAGTATTTT	CASSPGQGRYTDTQYF
few	TRBV24-1	TRBJ2-3	.	TGTGCCACCAGTCCGGACTCGGATACGCAGTATTTT	CATSPDSDTQYF
.	TRBV7-3	TRBJ1-1	.	TGTTCCAGCAGCGCTGATGAGGGCTTGGGAACTGAAGCTTTCTTT	CSSSADEGLGTEAFF
few	TRBV4-1	TRBJ1-1	.	TGCGCCAGCAGCCAAGAGCTAGGGGTTTATATCACTGAAGCTTTCTTT	CASSQELGVYITEAFF